This entry is about one T cell receptor beta chain. Germline V lookup: CDR1 LGHNT, CDR2 FRNRAP. This CDR3 has 19 amino acids. V dropped 2 bases and J dropped 4; count of bases not matched to a gene: 17. While infection was still active, Seattle patients were enrolled and then followed longitudinally. The entry originates in a study of blood T cell repertoires in COVID-19. Overall study context: The United States, Italy and Spain supplied acute and convalescent COVID-19 samples.

TCRdb's table, derived via immunoSEQ multiplex PCR, lists solely in-frame clones and lacks some. The sample lists hundreds of thousands of clones, 81% occurring once. This chain joins TRBV12-5 and TRBJ2-3, with TRBD1 matching over 8 bases. This clonotype originated in an elderly woman with COVID-19, enrolled during active disease. What was sequenced was peripheral blood. This chain's CDR3 is CASGLILDAGQEEADTQYF. The DNA for the CDR3 is TGTGCTAGTGGTTTGATTCTCGATGCGGGACAGGAGGAAGCAGATACGCAGTATTTT.